These T cell receptor beta chains were read from a single sample in a study of siplizumab effects on memory and regulatory T cells. Profiling relied on immunoSEQ multiplex PCR, and the TCRdb table lists in-frame clones only, not all of them. The sample contains about 120,000 clones, roughly 93% of which appear only once. The sample comprised non-Treg CD4+ T cells sorted from blood. These receptors all stem from a human donor in good health. Each CDR3 is given with its conserved first and last residue. The order of the fields is CDR3 length, clone size, J gene, V gene, D gene, CDR3 DNA, CDR3 protein. The D gene is left open where the match is weak. Size tells how often a clone was seen (once, few, many) or the class of an expanded clone, and some rows leave it out.

>12|-|TRBJ2-5|TRBV29-1|TRBD1
TGCAGCGGGACAGGGGGCGGCGAGACCCAGTACTTC
CSGTGGGETQYF
>15|-|TRBJ2-3|TRBV11-3|TRBD2
TGTGCCAGCAGCTTCCGGACTAGCGGCACAGATACGCAGTATTTT
CASSFRTSGTDTQYF
>13|-|TRBJ2-7|TRBV9|-
TGTGCCAGCCAACCGGGGCCGATGGGCGAGCAGTACTTC
CASQPGPMGEQYF
>12|-|TRBJ2-3|TRBV7-6|-
TGTGCCAGCAGCTTAGATTTTGGTACGCAGTATTTT
CASSLDFGTQYF
>15|-|TRBJ1-6|TRBV19|TRBD1
TGTGCCAGTATTCCCGGGGACAGACCTAATTCACCCCTCCACTTT
CASIPGDRPNSPLHF
>15|-|TRBJ2-7|TRBV7-2|-
TGTGCCAGCAGCTTAAAAGGGCCGAATTCGGGCGAGCAGTACTTC
CASSLKGPNSGEQYF
>13|-|TRBJ1-6|TRBV7-3|-
TGTGCCAGCAGCCCAACAGGGAATTCACCCCTCCACTTT
CASSPTGNSPLHF
>13|-|TRBJ2-1|TRBV11-3|-
TGTGCCAGCAGCTTTCGGGGGTACAATGAGCAGTTCTTC
CASSFRGYNEQFF
>16|-|TRBJ1-2|TRBV6-7|-
TGTGCCAGCAGTTACGCACTCAGGCAGCCCAACAATGGCTACACCTTC
CASSYALRQPNNGYTF
>16|-|TRBJ1-6|TRBV2|TRBD1
TGTGCCAGCAGTGGGGGACAGGGATCCTATAATTCACCCCTCCACTTT
CASSGGQGSYNSPLHF
>12|once|TRBJ2-5|TRBV12-5|-
TGTGCTAGTGGTTTGGGCCCCCAGACCCAGTACTTC
CASGLGPQTQYF
>17|-|TRBJ1-3|TRBV27|TRBD1
TGTGCCAGCAGTTTAGGTGGAGGGAGGGGGCCTGGAAACACCATATATTTT
CASSLGGGRGPGNTIYF
>14|-|TRBJ1-1|TRBV19|-
TGTGCCAGTAGGCACAGGGTAGGGAACACTGAAGCTTTCTTT
CASRHRVGNTEAFF
>16|-|TRBJ2-1|TRBV18|-
TGTGCCAGCTCACCACCTAGTGCGAGTCTTTACAATGAGCAGTTCTTC
CASSPPSASLYNEQFF